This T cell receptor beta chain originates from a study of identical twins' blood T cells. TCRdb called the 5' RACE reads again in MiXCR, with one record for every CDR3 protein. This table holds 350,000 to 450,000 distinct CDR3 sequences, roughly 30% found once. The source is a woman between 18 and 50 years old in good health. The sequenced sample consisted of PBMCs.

Here the CDR3 reads CASSTGHGGGYTF. CDR3 in DNA: TGCGCCAGCAGCACTGGACATGGAGGAGGCTACACCTTC. The chain employs TRBV5-1 and TRBJ1-2; the D gene is possibly TRBD1 (5 bases). V was cut by 4 bases and J by 8 bases, with 15 bases left in between. CDR3 length: 13 residues. CDR1 is SGHRS and CDR2 is YFSETQ in the germline V gene.